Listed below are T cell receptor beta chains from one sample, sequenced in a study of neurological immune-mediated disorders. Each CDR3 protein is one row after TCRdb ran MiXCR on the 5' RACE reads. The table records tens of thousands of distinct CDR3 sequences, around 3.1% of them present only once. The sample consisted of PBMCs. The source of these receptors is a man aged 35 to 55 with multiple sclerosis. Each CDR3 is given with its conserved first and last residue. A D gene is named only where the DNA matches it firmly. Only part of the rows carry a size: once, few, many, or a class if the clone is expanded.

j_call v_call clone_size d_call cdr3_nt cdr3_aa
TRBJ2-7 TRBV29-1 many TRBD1 TGCAGCGTTGGACAGGGAGAAGGCTACGAGCAGTACTTC CSVGQGEGYEQYF
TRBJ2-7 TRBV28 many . TGTGCCAGCAGTTGGGACTCGTCCTACGAGCAGTACTTC CASSWDSSYEQYF
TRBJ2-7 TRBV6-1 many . TGTGCCAGCAGAGGGGGAGGGAGCGACGAGCAGTACTTC CASRGGGSDEQYF
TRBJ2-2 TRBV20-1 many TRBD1 TGCAGTGCTAGGAGTCAGGGGGCGTTTTCTGCCGGGGAGCTGTTTTTT CSARSQGAFSAGELFF
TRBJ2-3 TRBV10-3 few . TGTGCCATCAGTGATGGACCGGCACAGACAGATACGCAGTATTTT CAISDGPAQTDTQYF
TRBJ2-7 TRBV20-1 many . TGCAGTGCTCGCCCGGGAGAGGGACCCTACGAGCAGTACTTC CSARPGEGPYEQYF
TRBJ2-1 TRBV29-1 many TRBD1 TGCAGCGCCCGGCCCACAGGGGTTCGCAATGAGCAGTTCTTC CSARPTGVRNEQFF
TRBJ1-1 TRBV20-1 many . TGCAGTGCTAGAGATTTGGGGGGTTATGGAGTACGGACTGAAGCTTTCTTT CSARDLGGYGVRTEAFF
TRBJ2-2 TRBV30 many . TGTGCCTGGGGCCCGCCGGGACGGAACACCGGGGAGCTGTTTTTT CAWGPPGRNTGELFF
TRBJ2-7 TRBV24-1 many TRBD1 TGTGCCACCAGTCCGGGACAGGGACCCTACGAGCAGTACTTC CATSPGQGPYEQYF
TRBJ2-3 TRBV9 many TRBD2 TGTGCCAGCAGCGTAGGTGGGACTAGCGGGGGAGATACGCAGTATTTT CASSVGGTSGGDTQYF
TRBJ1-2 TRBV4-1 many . TGCGCCAGCAGCCAAGAAACCGGGACTAACTATGGCTACACCTTC CASSQETGTNYGYTF
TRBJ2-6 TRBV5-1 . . TGCGCCAGCAGCCTACGGACAATGGCTGGGGCCAACGTCCTGACTTTC CASSLRTMAGANVLTF
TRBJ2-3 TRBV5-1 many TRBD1 TGCGCCAGCAGCTGGGGGACAGGGGACAGCACAGATACGCAGTATTTT CASSWGTGDSTDTQYF
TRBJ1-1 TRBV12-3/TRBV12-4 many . TGTGCCAGCAGTTCCAGGGTGGTCGCTGAAGCTTTCTTT CASSSRVVAEAFF